This entry lists 13 T cell receptor beta chains sequenced from one sample in a study of cytomegalovirus exposure and HLA in healthy donors. The study ran its PCR with 60 Vbeta and 13 Jbeta primers. Assay: immunoSEQ multiplex PCR; the TCRdb copy retains only in-frame clones and omits some. The table includes 180,000 or so clones, roughly 76% detected once. Sequenced sample: PBMCs. The source of these receptors is a woman between 18 and 29 years old in good health and CMV-seropositive.

The J gene is TRBJ2-1, the V gene TRBV15; D remains unclear. Per germline, CDR1 LNHNV and CDR2 YYDKDF (reference sequence). V was trimmed by 5 bases and J by 4 bases, leaving 15 bases between them. The CDR3 length is 15 residues. The CDR3 here is CATSPELGTYNEQFF. Written as DNA, the CDR3 is TGTGCCACCAGCCCGGAGTTAGGTACTTACAATGAGCAGTTCTTC.

The chain couples TRBV7-9 to TRBJ2-5, with TRBD2 matching over 8 bases. With 0 bases clipped from V and 0 bases from J, the junction kept 3 bases outside the gene matches. This CDR3 region has 16 residues. CDR1 and CDR2 from the germline V gene are SEHNR and FQNEAQ (reference sequence). CDR3 loop: CASSLAAGGYQETQYF. DNA for the CDR3: TGTGCCAGCAGCTTAGCTGCGGGGGGCTACCAAGAGACCCAGTACTTC.

The chain carries TRBV7-9 and TRBJ2-3; 8 bases fit TRBD1. The CDR3 covers 14 residues. Looked up from germline, CDR1 is SEHNR and CDR2 is FQNEAQ (reference sequence). J was trimmed by 11 bases and V by 5 bases; bases with no gene match: 12. The CDR3 DNA reads TGTGCCAGCAGCCCCTCGGACAGGGAAAGCTGGCAGTATTTT. It translates to CASSPSDRESWQYF.

The table lists this clone with a few counts. V gene TRBV6-5 combines with J gene TRBJ2-4; the match to TRBD2 covers 10 bases. The CDR3 sequence is 12 residues long. With 5 bases clipped from V and 9 bases from J, the junction kept 1 base outside the gene matches. The germline V gene encodes CDR1 MNHEY and CDR2 SVGAGI. In nucleotides, the CDR3 is TGTGCCAGCAGTGCTAGCGGGGGCATTCAGTACTTC. The encoded protein is CASSASGGIQYF.

J is TRBJ2-7 and V is TRBV15; D may be TRBD1 (5 bases). The CDR3 runs to 15 residues. In germline, CDR1 is LNHNV, CDR2 YYDKDF (reference sequence). Trimming cost V 4 bases and J 1 base, with 14 bases left between them. Written as DNA, the CDR3 is TGTGCCACCAGCATGTCGACAGCATATTCCTACGAGCAGTACTTC. This sequence encodes CATSMSTAYSYEQYF.

The rearrangement links TRBV4-1 to TRBJ2-2; D possibly corresponds to TRBD1 (5 bases). The CDR3 consists of 13 residues. Trimming pared 5 bases from V and 2 bases from J, leaving 6 bases between. Germline V gives CDR1 MGHRA, CDR2 YSYEKL. Written as DNA, the CDR3 is TGCGCCAGCAGCGGACACAACACCGGGGAGCTGTTTTTT. Translation: CASSGHNTGELFF.

CDR3 loop: CASSINGAGNTIYF. The CDR3 DNA sequence: TGTGCCAGTAGTATAAACGGAGCTGGAAACACCATATATTTT. The chain recombines TRBV19 with TRBJ1-3; D remains unclear. The CDR3 is made up of 14 amino acids. In germline, CDR1 is LNHDA, CDR2 SQIVND (reference sequence). Trimming took 2 bases from V and 2 from J, leaving 7 bases between them.

This chain links TRBV29-1 with TRBJ2-3; a possible D gene is TRBD2 (7 bases). Trimming removed 7 bases from V and 7 bases from J, with 18 bases in between. Germline assignment: CDR1 SQVTM and CDR2 ANQGSEA. This CDR3 has 13 residues. CDR3 bases: TGCAGCGCGATGGAGGGGGGGCCAAATACGCAGTATTTT. Translating it yields CSAMEGGPNTQYF.

The chain is built from TRBV5-1 and TRBJ2-2; TRBD2 matches at 7 bases. From germline, CDR1 is SGHRS and CDR2 YFSETQ. V dropped 2 bases and J dropped 3; count of bases not matched to a gene: 13. This CDR3 region has 18 residues. CDR3 DNA sequence: TGCGCCAGCAGCTTTTGGCCCCTCGGGGGGTTAGACACCGGGGAGCTGTTTTTT. Amino acids: CASSFWPLGGLDTGELFF.

The chain has TRBV5-1 and TRBJ1-2, with TRBD1 identical over 8 bases. J lost 7 bases, V lost 3 bases, and 8 bases had no gene match. Germline lookup yields CDR1 SGHRS and CDR2 YFSETQ. The length of the CDR3 is 14 residues. The CDR3 DNA reads as TGCGCCAGCAGCTCAGGACAGGGCGAAGCTGGCTACACCTTC. Protein sequence: CASSSGQGEAGYTF.

V usage is TRBV11-2 and J usage is TRBJ2-5, with D perhaps TRBD1 (6 bases). The CDR3 has 13 amino acids. CDR1 is SGHAT and CDR2 is FQNNGV in the germline V gene. Trimming pared 6 bases from V and 5 bases from J, leaving 13 bases between. CDR3 protein: CASSSQGLETQYF. CDR3 coding DNA: TGTGCCAGCAGTTCCCAGGGGTTGGAGACCCAGTACTTC.

The V and J genes are TRBV27 and TRBJ2-3; the D is unclear. Germline V gene sequence: CDR1 MNHEY, CDR2 SMNVEV (reference sequence). V was clipped by 5 bases and J by 1 base, with 10 bases between them. The CDR3 runs to 14 residues. CDR3 protein: CASSPYRGTDTQYF. CDR3 sequence (DNA): TGTGCCAGCAGTCCGTACCGGGGCACAGATACGCAGTATTTT.

The chain combines TRBV7-8 with TRBJ1-3, with 8 bases fitting TRBD1. The CDR3 sequence is 18 residues long. Germline V lookup: CDR1 SGHVS, CDR2 FQNEAQ. Trimming removed 5 bases from V and 0 bases from J; junction bases left unmatched: 12. The CDR3 DNA reads TGTGCCAGCAGCCCACACCGAGGCAGGGGGCCCTCTGGAAACACCATATATTTT. Protein sequence: CASSPHRGRGPSGNTIYF.